This is a list of T cell receptor beta chains from one sample in a study of early T cells in non-severe SARS-CoV-2 infection. TCRdb reprocessed the 5' RACE reads with MiXCR, giving one entry per CDR3 protein. There are fewer than 120,000 distinct CDR3 sequences in the sample; approximately 12% occur only once, and 3% to 4.5% lies in the top ten. Sequencing used whole blood, obtained at baseline. All receptors derive from an adult who was a healthcare worker with PCR-confirmed SARS-CoV-2 infection or an uninfected control (not recorded which). Each CDR3 is given with its conserved first and last residue. A D gene is named only where the DNA matches it firmly. Rows may omit the clone size; those that give it use once, few, many or a size class.

j_call	v_call	d_call	cdr3_length	clone_size	cdr3_aa	cdr3_nt
TRBJ2-2	TRBV29-1	NA	14	NA	CSVEGPARAGELFF	TGCAGCGTTGAAGGCCCTGCAAGAGCCGGGGAGCTGTTTTTT
TRBJ1-2	TRBV20-1	TRBD1	13	NA	CSARGTGYFGYTF	TGCAGTGCTAGAGGGACAGGGTATTTTGGCTACACCTTC
TRBJ1-1	TRBV6-6	NA	13	many	CASSRDRGAEAFF	TGTGCCAGCAGTCGGGACCGGGGGGCTGAAGCTTTCTTT
TRBJ2-6	TRBV19	TRBD1	18	few	CASNPGTVIQTGANVLTF	TGTGCCAGTAATCCCGGGACAGTAATTCAAACTGGGGCCAACGTCCTGACTTTC
TRBJ1-2	TRBV12-3/TRBV12-4	NA	12	few	CASNPGSYGYTF	TGTGCCAGCAACCCGGGGTCCTATGGCTACACCTTC
TRBJ2-5	TRBV4-1	TRBD1	16	few	CASSQGLDREQETQYF	TGCGCCAGCAGCCAAGGCCTAGACAGGGAGCAAGAGACCCAGTACTTC
TRBJ2-7	TRBV6-1	NA	14	NA	CASSEAQGGLEQYF	TGTGCCAGCAGTGAAGCGCAGGGCGGCCTCGAGCAGTACTTC
TRBJ1-2	TRBV29-1	NA	14	NA	CSVEENDSRKGYTF	TGCAGCGTTGAAGAAAATGACAGTCGGAAGGGCTACACCTTC
TRBJ1-5	TRBV12-3/TRBV12-4	NA	17	many	CASSLVVPGRGNQPQHF	TGTGCCAGCAGTTTAGTCGTCCCTGGCAGGGGCAATCAGCCCCAGCATTTT
TRBJ1-2	TRBV6-6	NA	12	many	CASSSAAYGYTF	TGTGCCAGCAGTTCCGCGGCCTATGGCTACACCTTC
TRBJ1-1	TRBV5-5	NA	15	few	CASSSYRVGDTEAFF	TGTGCCAGCAGCTCGTACAGGGTCGGGGACACTGAAGCTTTCTTT
TRBJ2-4	TRBV19	NA	16	few	CASSVPGASPSDIQYF	TGTGCCAGTAGTGTTCCAGGGGCATCTCCGTCGGACATTCAGTACTTC
TRBJ1-5	TRBV20-1	NA	13	NA	CSARDSPNQPQHF	TGCAGTGCTAGGGATTCTCCGAATCAGCCCCAGCATTTT
TRBJ2-2	TRBV9	NA	14	NA	CASSVAGETGELFF	TGTGCCAGCAGCGTAGCAGGGGAGACCGGGGAGCTGTTTTTT
TRBJ2-6	TRBV20-1	NA	16	NA	CSARAPGGSGANVLTF	TGCAGTGCTAGAGCCCCTGGGGGGTCTGGGGCCAACGTCCTGACTTTC
TRBJ2-7	TRBV28	TRBD2	13	NA	CASSPGLANEQYF	TGTGCCAGCAGCCCAGGACTAGCAAACGAGCAGTACTTC
TRBJ2-7	TRBV19	TRBD1	15	few	CASSPGQETSYEQYF	TGTGCCAGTAGTCCCGGACAGGAGACCTCCTACGAGCAGTACTTC
TRBJ2-1	TRBV12-3/TRBV12-4	TRBD1	14	many	CASSLEAGRDREFF	TGTGCCAGCAGTTTAGAAGCGGGAAGGGACAGGGAGTTCTTC
TRBJ2-5	TRBV20-1	NA	15	NA	CSARDWGTPQETQYF	TGCAGTGCTAGAGATTGGGGGACCCCGCAAGAGACCCAGTACTTC
TRBJ2-3	TRBV9	NA	15	few	CASSVQGRPTDTQYF	TGTGCCAGCAGCGTACAAGGCAGGCCCACAGATACGCAGTATTTT
TRBJ2-7	TRBV5-1	NA	16	few	CASSLAKWGRPYEQYF	TGCGCCAGCAGCTTGGCTAAGTGGGGGCGCCCCTACGAGCAGTACTTC
TRBJ2-4	TRBV29-1	NA	13	NA	CSVDVGSKNIQYF	TGCAGCGTTGATGTGGGGAGCAAAAACATTCAGTACTTC
TRBJ2-3	TRBV28	TRBD2	18	NA	CASSLFAGTSRSADTQYF	TGTGCCAGCAGTTTATTCGCGGGGACTAGCAGGAGTGCAGATACGCAGTATTTT
TRBJ1-5	TRBV6-6	NA	14	NA	CASSAQGPNQPQHF	TGTGCCAGCAGTGCCCAGGGTCCCAATCAGCCCCAGCATTTT
TRBJ1-5	TRBV7-2	TRBD1	16	few	CASSVTGGYSNQPQHF	TGTGCCAGCAGCGTCACAGGGGGTTATAGCAATCAGCCCCAGCATTTT